Following are 5 T cell receptor beta chains from one sample sequenced in a study of Ad26.COV2.S vaccination and SARS-CoV-2 variants. Treatment defined: some 20 received Ad26.COV2.S at low or high dose, single or two shots; 5 received placebo; per-sample allocation not given. Sample collection was performed on day 63 after the first vaccine or placebo injection. TCRdb's copy holds only in-frame clones and misses some; the assay was immunoSEQ multiplex PCR. The profile covers 300,000 to 350,000 clones, with 70% to 90% appearing a single time and 1.5% to 2.5% taken by the ten largest. This material consisted of peripheral blood, taken in a trial of Ad26.COV2.S vaccine versus placebo. The receptors come from a person between 18 and 65 years old who received the Ad26.COV2.S COVID-19 vaccine or a placebo.

The rearrangement joins TRBV7-2 to TRBJ2-2, with D maybe TRBD2 (6 bases). The germline V gene has CDR1 SGHTA and CDR2 FQGNSA. The V end lost 1 base, the J end lost 4 bases, and 13 bases lay between the germline ends. The CDR3 totals 16 residues. The CDR3 loop is CASSLVGRRGTGELFF. Here the CDR3 DNA reads TGTGCCAGCAGCTTAGTTGGAAGGAGGGGCACCGGGGAGCTGTTTTTT.

CDR3 in DNA: TGTGCCAGCAGCTTTTCTCAGGATCAGCCCCAGCATTTT. Its translation: CASSFSQDQPQHF. V is TRBV7-2 and J is TRBJ1-5; no clear D gene. V was cut by 3 bases and J by 5 bases, with 8 bases left in between. This CDR3 has 13 residues. Germline CDR1 reads SGHTA; CDR2 reads FQGNSA.

This chain uses TRBV4-1 with TRBJ2-3; possibly TRBD1 or TRBD2 for D (5 bases each). Germline V CDR1 and CDR2: MGHRA, YSYEKL. The CDR3 spans 15 residues. Trimming removed 0 bases at V and 4 bases at J, with 11 bases between. In DNA, the CDR3 is TGCGCCAGCAGCCAAGATGAAACGGGACCAGATACGCAGTATTTT. Protein sequence: CASSQDETGPDTQYF.

CDR3 bases: TGTGCCAGCAGCCGTCCCGGGACATACGGCTACACCTTC. It is translated as CASSRPGTYGYTF. The chain combines TRBV11-2 with TRBJ1-2, with D possibly being TRBD1 (6 bases). CDR3 length: 13 residues. Germline CDR1 reads SGHAT; CDR2 reads FQNNGV. V lost 5 bases, J lost 8 bases, and 15 bases lay in between.

The rearrangement links TRBV12-3 or TRBV12-4 to TRBJ2-5; maybe TRBD2 (6 bases). V was shortened by 4 bases and J by 3 bases, with 9 bases between the two germline ends. CDR3 size: 13 residues. The CDR3 loop reads CASSSLAKETQYF. As DNA, the CDR3 is TGTGCCAGCAGTTCGCTAGCGAAAGAGACCCAGTACTTC.